These T cell receptor beta chains were read from a single sample in a study of low-dose radiotherapy and immunotherapy resistance in tumors. TCRdb re-called the reads through MiXCR, storing one row per CDR3 protein. The sample holds some 100,000 distinct CDR3 sequences, 20% to 25% seen once. Specimen: PBMCs, collected after low-dose radiotherapy plus immunotherapy. Every receptor here comes from a female donor with ovarian cancer. Each CDR3 is given with its conserved first and last residue. Rows may omit the clone size; those that give it use once, few, many or a size class.

>many|TRBV2
CASSISRNTEAFF
>many|TRBV28
CASSLAGTVDYGYTF
>many|TRBV4-1
CASSQGVERISYNEQFF
>many|TRBV6-2/TRBV6-3
CASSDGLAGHNEQFF
>many|TRBV20-1
CSAREAGFNYGYTF
>many|TRBV7-9
CASSPAGYGYTF
>few|TRBV2
CASSEEDSSYEQYF
>many|TRBV6-2/TRBV6-3
CASSRALAGPARAGELFF
>many|TRBV29-1
CSVVGGNTEAFF
>many|TRBV28
CASSFGSGGHNTDTQYF
>many|TRBV19
CASSKNAGGYEQYF
>many|TRBV29-1
CTMRGTYPYEQYF
>many|TRBV18
CASSPEGLSGTDTQYF
>.|TRBV28
CASSLLTGGRLEQYF
>.|TRBV11-2
CASSLVFEQYF
>many|TRBV12-3/TRBV12-4
CASSLGTGPHTTDTQYF
>many|TRBV5-1
CASSLSVYNEQFF
>many|TRBV20-1
CSAREDRSSYNSPLHF
>few|TRBV19
CASSDTRNTEAFF
>many|TRBV5-6
CASSSTGGPNYGYTF
>many|TRBV6-2/TRBV6-3
CASSYRGSEKLFF
>many|TRBV15
CATSDRTGLNTEAFF
>.|TRBV28
CASSSTGLSNQPQHF
>.|TRBV19
CASSIWSGELFFF
>many|TRBV7-2
CASSQTTGSGYTF
>many|TRBV10-3
CATTSGWEEKLFF
>many|TRBV4-2
CASSRDRGYEQYF
>.|TRBV6-2/TRBV6-3
CASSHGGAQEQETQYF
>many|TRBV6-2/TRBV6-3
CASSKGLAGGVGSYNEQFF
>many|TRBV18
CASSPGVNEQFF
>many|TRBV5-4
CASSLGGLAGAYEQYF
>many|TRBV9
CASSPRLRAATDTQYF
>.|TRBV9
CASSVRMENTEAFF
>many|TRBV4-1
CASSQGRDPRKGSYNEQFF
>many|TRBV5-6
CASSPGPQTTDTQYF
>many|TRBV19
CASSPAGGVRGDEQFF
>.|TRBV28
CASGRTDLYEQYF
>few|TRBV28
CASRAGNSPLHF
>many|TRBV5-4
CASGKQGDTQYF
>.|TRBV7-2
CASSLRDRELTGELFF
>many|TRBV21-1
CASSLQGWETQYF
>many|TRBV5-1
CASSLPGPPEAFF